These 27 T cell receptor beta chains share one sample of origin, sequenced in a study of OX40 agonist ivuxolimab in advanced cancers. The method was immunoSEQ multiplex PCR; TCRdb's version includes in-frame clones alone and lacks a portion of them. The table includes some 72,000 clones, roughly 92% detected once. The material sequenced was CD4+ or CD8+ T cells sorted from blood, taken in a trial of the OX40 agonist ivuxolimab. The receptors shown here come from an adult with an advanced solid tumor such as melanoma, head and neck, liver or kidney cancer.

V usage is TRBV18 and J usage is TRBJ2-3; no clear D. V lost 6 bases and J 4 bases, leaving 11 bases between the germline ends. CDR1 KGHSH and CDR2 LQKENI come from the germline V gene. The CDR3 spans 13 residues. The CDR3 coding sequence is TGTGCCAGCTCCCCGAACAAGGCAGATACGCAGTATTTT. The encoded protein is CASSPNKADTQYF.

CDR3 sequence (DNA): TGTGCCAGCAGCCTGGACAGGGGCCTTTCTTTTTTCTTT. The encoded protein is CASSLDRGLSFFF. The chain uses TRBV11-2 and TRBJ1-1, with TRBD1 matching over 9 bases. V lost 5 bases to trimming and J lost 13 bases; unmatched junction nucleotides: 11. Germline V CDR1 and CDR2: SGHAT, FQNNGV. This CDR3 region has 13 residues.

The rearrangement links TRBV9 to TRBJ2-3; 9 bases are a match to TRBD2. V was pared by 0 bases and J by 6 bases, with 5 bases of the junction left unmatched. The CDR3 contains 15 residues. The germline gives CDR1 SGDLS, CDR2 YYNGEE. Written as DNA, the CDR3 is TGTGCCAGCAGCGTAGCCGTTAGCGGGAGTGATACGCAGTATTTT. Its protein is CASSVAVSGSDTQYF.

The rearrangement joins TRBV4-2 to TRBJ1-5, with D hard to call. Germline values: CDR1 LGHNA, CDR2 YNFKEQ. The length of the CDR3 is 13 residues. Trimming pared 5 bases from V and 7 bases from J, leaving 12 bases between. CDR3 residues: CASSSARLQPQHF. The CDR3 DNA follows: TGTGCCAGCAGCTCCGCCCGGTTGCAGCCCCAGCATTTT.

The rearrangement uses TRBV5-1 and TRBJ1-3; 7 nucleotides agree with TRBD1. Germline CDR1 and CDR2: SGHRS and YFSETQ. The CDR3 consists of 17 residues. Unmatched junction bases numbered 7, after V lost 0 bases and J lost 1 base. The DNA of the CDR3 is TGCGCCAGCAGCTTGGGGATCCTGGACAGGTCTGGAAACACCATATATTTT. It translates to CASSLGILDRSGNTIYF.

This chain links TRBV4-1 with TRBJ1-1; unclear D gene. V lost 6 bases and J 1 base, leaving 15 bases between the germline ends. Germline values: CDR1 MGHRA, CDR2 YSYEKL. The CDR3 sequence is 15 residues long. The CDR3 reads CASRPLRRGNTEAFF. CDR3 in DNA: TGCGCCAGCAGACCCCTGAGGCGGGGGAACACTGAAGCTTTCTTT.

The chain recombines TRBV7-6 with TRBJ1-2; D not resolved. This CDR3 is 16 amino acids long. Germline-derived CDR1 and CDR2 are SGHVS and FNYEAQ. Trimming pared 5 bases from V and 2 bases from J, leaving 18 bases between. The CDR3 loop reads CASSKTPSPSNYGYTF. The CDR3 nucleotides are TGTGCCAGCAGCAAAACCCCTAGTCCTAGCAACTATGGCTACACCTTC.

The chain recombines TRBV28 with TRBJ1-4, with unresolved D. This CDR3 comprises 12 residues. The V gene lost 6 bases and the J gene lost 8 bases, with 10 bases spanning the gap. CDR1 MDHEN and CDR2 SYDVKM come from the germline V gene. The DNA for the CDR3 is TGTGCCAGCAGCAGTTTGCACGAAAAACTGTTTTTT. The encoded protein is CASSSLHEKLFF.

The chain has TRBV29-1 and TRBJ1-4, with D unclear. Trimming removed 5 bases from V and 1 base from J, with 2 bases in between. CDR1 SQVTM and CDR2 ANQGSEA come from the germline V gene. This CDR3 is 11 amino acids long. The chain's CDR3 is CSVRTNEKLFF. CDR3 DNA sequence: TGCAGCGTTCGAACTAATGAAAAACTGTTTTTT.

The chain carries TRBV6-1 and TRBJ1-5; the D gene is possibly TRBD1 (5 bases). Trimming removed 3 bases from V and 6 bases from J, with 24 bases in between. This CDR3 has 18 residues. Per the germline V gene, CDR1 is MNHNS and CDR2 is SASEGT. The CDR3 coding sequence is TGTGCCAGCAGTGAGGCTAAGAACAGGAGGGCAATAGGTCAGCCCCAGCATTTT. Protein sequence: CASSEAKNRRAIGQPQHF.

In the case of this clone: This CDR3 is also generated by other DNA sequences in the sample. V and J are TRBV5-6 and TRBJ1-1; no clear D. Deletions cut 2 bases from V and 4 bases from J, with 15 bases between. CDR1 SGHDT and CDR2 YYEEEE come from the germline V gene. The CDR3 totals 15 residues. The CDR3 DNA is TGTGCCAGCAGCTTAGCGGGAATAAGGATCACTGAAGCTTTCTTT. It codes for CASSLAGIRITEAFF.

V is TRBV5-8 and J is TRBJ1-1; 7 bases line up with TRBD1. Germline-derived CDR1 and CDR2 are SGHTS and YDEGEE. Germline trimming cut 6 bases from V and 1 base from J; bases unmatched to any gene: 15. This CDR3 is built from 17 residues. The CDR3 sequence is CASIATRDSERNTEAFF. The CDR3 coding sequence is TGTGCCAGCATCGCGACCCGGGACAGTGAAAGGAACACTGAAGCTTTCTTT.

V is TRBV30 and J is TRBJ1-3; the D gene is possibly TRBD1 (5 bases). The germline gives CDR1 GTSNPN, CDR2 SVGIG (reference sequence). With 0 bases removed from V and 2 bases from J, the gap between germline ends came to 11 bases. The length of the CDR3 is 15 residues. The CDR3 spells CAWSVRGEAGNTIYF. CDR3 DNA: TGTGCCTGGAGTGTCCGGGGGGAAGCTGGAAACACCATATATTTT.

This clone was detected once. This chain joins TRBV29-1 and TRBJ1-3; D remains unclear. The germline CDR1 and CDR2 sequences are SQVTM and ANQGSEA. This CDR3 contains 10 residues. CDR3 loop: CAVSGNTIYF. CDR3 DNA: TGCGCCGTTTCTGGAAACACCATATATTTT.

CDR3 nucleotide sequence: TGTGCCAGCAGCTTCGACAGGGCTCAGTTCAGGCCCCTCCACTTT. Its protein is CASSFDRAQFRPLHF. This chain joins TRBV2 and TRBJ1-6; 7 nucleotides agree with TRBD1. The CDR3 has 15 residues. Germline lookup yields CDR1 SNHLY and CDR2 FYNNEI. Trimming took 6 bases from V and 13 from J; bases not matched to a gene: 15.

The CDR3 nucleotides are TGCGCCAGCAGCTTTGAAACCTCCAGGCGAGCCTACGAGCAGTACTTC. It encodes CASSFETSRRAYEQYF. The chain links TRBV5-1 to TRBJ2-7; no firm D call. Per germline, CDR1 SGHRS and CDR2 YFSETQ. Trimming shortened V by 2 bases and J by 2 bases, and 17 bases separated the two germline ends. The CDR3 sequence is 16 residues long.

The DNA for the CDR3 is TGTGCCAGCAGCTTGGGGGGGGTGCTATCGAATGAGCAGTTCTTC. It is translated as CASSLGGVLSNEQFF. This chain links TRBV11-1 with TRBJ2-1; 7 nucleotides align to TRBD2. Per the germline V gene, CDR1 is SGHAT and CDR2 is FQDESV (reference sequence). Unmatched junction bases numbered 9, after V lost 3 bases and J lost 7 bases. The CDR3 consists of 15 residues.

The rearrangement links TRBV27 to TRBJ2-1; 9 bases are a match to TRBD1. CDR1 is MNHEY, CDR2 SMNVEV, per germline (reference sequence). The CDR3 runs to 16 residues. With V trimmed by 5 bases and J by 4 bases, 9 bases remained unmatched. The CDR3 DNA is TGTGCCAGCAGTCCCCTCGGACAGGGGCAATACAATGAGCAGTTCTTC. Translation gives CASSPLGQGQYNEQFF.

A few counts support this clone. This chain joins TRBV6-6 and TRBJ1-6; 9 positions match TRBD1. The trim removed 10 bases at V and 10 bases at J, leaving 8 bases unmatched. Germline V gene data show CDR1 as MNHNY and CDR2 as SVGAGI (reference sequence). This CDR3 comprises 13 residues. As DNA, the CDR3 is TGTGCCACCCTGACAGGGGGGAAATCACCCCTCCACTTT. Amino acid sequence: CATLTGGKSPLHF.

V gene TRBV25-1 combines with J gene TRBJ2-1, with 8 positions matching TRBD1. This CDR3 has 14 amino acids. Trimming removed 3 bases from V and 8 bases from J; junction bases left unmatched: 6. Germline CDR1 reads MGHDK; CDR2 reads SYGVNS. The CDR3 reads CASSDPTGVYEQFF. CDR3 DNA: TGTGCCAGCAGTGACCCGACAGGGGTGTATGAGCAGTTCTTC.

The genes are TRBV6-1 and TRBJ2-4, with unresolved D. The germline V and J ends were trimmed by 3 bases and 4 bases, with 10 bases remaining between them. The CDR3 covers 14 residues. Per the germline V gene, CDR1 is MNHNS and CDR2 is SASEGT. The CDR3 sequence: CASSEDGIKNIQYF. CDR3 sequence (DNA): TGTGCCAGCAGTGAGGATGGGATAAAAAACATTCAGTACTTC.

CDR3 loop: CASSLTSGLTIYGYTF. The CDR3 nucleotides are TGTGCCAGCAGCCTCACCTCCGGCTTGACTATCTATGGCTACACCTTC. The chain joins TRBV7-2 to TRBJ1-2; no definite D call. This CDR3 contains 16 residues. The germline CDR1 and CDR2 sequences are SGHTA and FQGNSA. The V gene lost 5 bases and the J gene lost 4 bases, with 20 bases spanning the gap.

The rearrangement uses TRBV5-5 and TRBJ1-5; D unclear. Germline CDR1 is SGHKS and CDR2 is YYEKEE (reference sequence). Trimming stripped 3 bases from V and 0 bases from J, with 10 bases between. The CDR3 extends over 15 amino acids. CDR3 in DNA: TGTGCCAGCAGCTGGGGTACAAATAGCAATCAGCCCCAGCATTTT. Encoded protein: CASSWGTNSNQPQHF.

This clone appeared a few times. The chain uses TRBV19 and TRBJ2-2; the match to TRBD1 covers 7 bases. The CDR3 extends over 13 amino acids. V dropped 8 bases and J dropped 4; count of bases not matched to a gene: 4. Germline CDR1 is LNHDA and CDR2 is SQIVND (reference sequence). CDR3 DNA sequence: TGTGCCAGTTCCGACAGGGCCACCGGGGAGCTGTTTTTT. Protein product: CASSDRATGELFF.

The chain has TRBV7-9 and TRBJ2-3, with 12 positions matching TRBD2. The J segment lost 2 bases and the V segment lost 5 bases, leaving 5 bases of the junction unmatched. CDR3 length: 16 residues. From germline, CDR1 is SEHNR and CDR2 FQNEAQ (reference sequence). In nucleotides, the CDR3 is TGTGCCAGCAGCAAGACTAGCGGGAGACTCACAGATACGCAGTATTTT. Residues: CASSKTSGRLTDTQYF.

The chain links TRBV19 to TRBJ2-1, with 9 positions matching TRBD1. Germline CDR1 and CDR2: LNHDA and SQIVND (reference sequence). This CDR3 comprises 15 residues. Trimming removed 0 bases from V and 8 bases from J; junction bases left unmatched: 5. In DNA form, the CDR3 reads TGTGCCAGTAGTATAGATGAGGGACAGGGTGATGAGCAGTTCTTC. As protein: CASSIDEGQGDEQFF. Based on the CDR3 plus reference TRBV19 and TRBJ2-1, the full variable domain is DGGITQSPKYLFRKEGQNVTLSCEQNLNHDAMYWYRQDPGQGLRLIYYSQIVNDFQKGDIAEGYSVSREKKESFPLTVTSAQKNPTAFYLCASSIDEGQGDEQFFGPGTRLTVL.

The V and J genes are TRBV28 and TRBJ2-7; D tentatively fits TRBD1 or TRBD2 (5 bases each). With 2 bases removed from V and 3 bases from J, the gap between germline ends came to 14 bases. Germline V CDR1 and CDR2: MDHEN, SYDVKM. There are 15 residues in the CDR3. The CDR3 sequence: CASSLARGVSYEQYF. DNA of the CDR3: TGTGCCAGCAGTTTAGCCCGAGGGGTCAGCTACGAGCAGTACTTC.